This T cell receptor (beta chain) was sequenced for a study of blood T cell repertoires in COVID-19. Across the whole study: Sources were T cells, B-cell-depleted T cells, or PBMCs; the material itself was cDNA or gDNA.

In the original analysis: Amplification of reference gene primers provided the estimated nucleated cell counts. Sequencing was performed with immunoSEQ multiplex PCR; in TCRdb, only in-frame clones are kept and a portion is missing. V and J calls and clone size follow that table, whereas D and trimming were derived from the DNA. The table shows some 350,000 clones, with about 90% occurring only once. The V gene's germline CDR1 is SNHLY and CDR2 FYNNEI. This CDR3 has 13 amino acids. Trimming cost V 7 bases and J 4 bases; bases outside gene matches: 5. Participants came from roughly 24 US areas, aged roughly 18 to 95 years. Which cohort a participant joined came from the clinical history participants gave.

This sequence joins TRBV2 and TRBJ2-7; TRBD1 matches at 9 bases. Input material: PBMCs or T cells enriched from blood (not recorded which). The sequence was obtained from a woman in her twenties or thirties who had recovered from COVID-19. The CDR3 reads CASIPGQGYEQYF. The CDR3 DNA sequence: TGTGCCAGCATCCCGGGACAGGGATACGAGCAGTACTTC.